These T cell receptor beta chains were read from a single sample in a study of shared clonotypes between healthy human individuals. Clones were sequenced by immunoSEQ multiplex PCR, and TCRdb holds only the in-frame ones, with some missing. The sample yields around 1.6 million clones, approximately 98% seen once. The material sequenced was naive CD4+ T cells sorted from blood. All receptors derive from a young man in good health. The CDR3 runs from the conserved cysteine through the conserved F or W. A D gene is named only where the DNA matches it firmly. Size tells how often a clone was seen (once, few, many) or the class of an expanded clone, and some rows leave it out.

j_call: TRBJ2-3
d_call: .
clone_size: .
v_call: TRBV5-4
cdr3_nt: TGTGCCAGCAGCTTGAGTTCTTCCGGGCTCGTCACCACAGATACGCAGTATTTT
cdr3_aa: CASSLSSSGLVTTDTQYF

j_call: TRBJ1-5
d_call: .
clone_size: .
v_call: TRBV5-3
cdr3_nt: TGTGCCAGAAGCTTGGTCGTGCAGAAGCAGCCCCAGCATTTT
cdr3_aa: CARSLVVQKQPQHF

j_call: TRBJ1-4
d_call: .
clone_size: .
v_call: TRBV6-5
cdr3_nt: TGTGCCAGCAGCCGAGGGACGGATGAAAAACTGTTTTTT
cdr3_aa: CASSRGTDEKLFF

j_call: TRBJ1-5
d_call: .
clone_size: .
v_call: TRBV6-6
cdr3_nt: TGTGCCAGCAGTTACTCGATAACAGGCTACAATCAGCCCCAGCATTTT
cdr3_aa: CASSYSITGYNQPQHF

j_call: TRBJ2-1
d_call: TRBD1
clone_size: .
v_call: TRBV5-5
cdr3_nt: TGTGCCAGCAGCTTTCAGGGGGCGCATGAGCAGTTCTTC
cdr3_aa: CASSFQGAHEQFF

j_call: TRBJ1-4
d_call: .
clone_size: .
v_call: TRBV30
cdr3_nt: TGTGCCTGGAGTGTACAGCTAGAACTGTTTTTT
cdr3_aa: CAWSVQLELFF

j_call: TRBJ1-1
d_call: .
clone_size: .
v_call: TRBV6-1
cdr3_nt: TGTGCCAGCAGTGAAGTCGTAAACGCTGAAGCTTTCTTT
cdr3_aa: CASSEVVNAEAFF

j_call: TRBJ2-5
d_call: TRBD2
clone_size: .
v_call: TRBV5-1
cdr3_nt: TGCGCCAGCAGCGTACCTCTAGCGGGAGAGGGGGAGACCCAGTACTTC
cdr3_aa: CASSVPLAGEGETQYF

j_call: TRBJ2-1
d_call: .
clone_size: .
v_call: TRBV5-1
cdr3_nt: TGCGCCAGCAGCGTCGAGGGCCGTCGCCAGTTCTTC
cdr3_aa: CASSVEGRRQFF

j_call: TRBJ1-5
d_call: .
clone_size: .
v_call: TRBV5-3
cdr3_nt: TGTGCCAGAAGCTTTTCGCTAAGGGGGTCTCATAGCAATCAGCCCCAGCATTTT
cdr3_aa: CARSFSLRGSHSNQPQHF

j_call: TRBJ2-7
d_call: TRBD2
clone_size: .
v_call: TRBV7-2
cdr3_nt: TGTGCCAGCAGCTTAGCATATAGGGCGGGAGGTCTCACCTACGAGCAGTACTTC
cdr3_aa: CASSLAYRAGGLTYEQYF

j_call: TRBJ2-7
d_call: .
clone_size: .
v_call: TRBV10-3
cdr3_nt: TGTGCCAGCGGGACGGACCAGCAGTACTTC
cdr3_aa: CASGTDQQYF

j_call: TRBJ2-3
d_call: TRBD2
clone_size: .
v_call: TRBV30
cdr3_nt: TGTGCCTGGAGTTTGGGGGGGAGGTCCACAGATACGCAGTATTTT
cdr3_aa: CAWSLGGRSTDTQYF

j_call: TRBJ2-5
d_call: .
clone_size: .
v_call: TRBV11-2
cdr3_nt: TGTGCCAGCAGGGTAGGCCGGGGGGCGCGTAGCCCCCTAGAGACCCAGTACTTC
cdr3_aa: CASRVGRGARSPLETQYF

j_call: TRBJ2-5
d_call: .
clone_size: .
v_call: TRBV7-2
cdr3_nt: TGTGCCAGCAGCTTAGGCGGGGAGGTCCTGCAGACCCAGTACTTC
cdr3_aa: CASSLGGEVLQTQYF

j_call: TRBJ2-3
d_call: .
clone_size: .
v_call: TRBV27
cdr3_nt: TGTGCCTCGATCCGGTCTAATACGCAGTATTTT
cdr3_aa: CASIRSNTQYF

j_call: TRBJ1-4
d_call: .
clone_size: .
v_call: TRBV5-1
cdr3_nt: TGCGCCAGCAGCTTACAGGGTTCAACTAATGAAAAACTGTTTTTT
cdr3_aa: CASSLQGSTNEKLFF

j_call: TRBJ1-4
d_call: TRBD1
clone_size: once
v_call: TRBV27
cdr3_nt: TGTGCCAGCAGTTTATACCGACAGGGCCTTAATGAAAAACTGTTTTTT
cdr3_aa: CASSLYRQGLNEKLFF

j_call: TRBJ2-7
d_call: .
clone_size: .
v_call: TRBV28
cdr3_nt: TGTGCCAGCAACACTTGGGCTTCGATCTCCTACGAGCAGTACTTC
cdr3_aa: CASNTWASISYEQYF

j_call: TRBJ2-3
d_call: TRBD2
clone_size: .
v_call: TRBV28
cdr3_nt: TGTGCCAGCAGTTCCCAGACTAGCGGGAGAAATACAGATACGCAGTATTTT
cdr3_aa: CASSSQTSGRNTDTQYF

j_call: TRBJ2-3
d_call: .
clone_size: .
v_call: TRBV4-2
cdr3_nt: TGTGCCAGCAGCCAAGAGGCTCGTCCAGAAGATACGCAGTATTTT
cdr3_aa: CASSQEARPEDTQYF

j_call: TRBJ2-3
d_call: .
clone_size: .
v_call: TRBV5-1
cdr3_nt: TGCGCCAGCAAGGTGGGGGGAATACTCACAGATACGCAGTATTTT
cdr3_aa: CASKVGGILTDTQYF